Here is one TCR beta chain with its context. As yet, its antigen is unknown. The data belong to a study of Tregs in tolerant kidney transplant recipients. Findings and caveats of the study: This study did not directly address biological reproducibility. The small number of patients limits these findings pending further validation.

Unstimulated Tregs (CD4+CD25+CD127-) and CD4+CD25- non-Tregs were sorted from PBMCs. CDR3 size: 17 residues. V lost 1 base to trimming and J lost 6 bases, with 21 bases between them. Germline V gene lookup returns CDR1 LGHNA and CDR2 YSLEER. The protocol was immunoSEQ multiplex PCR, while the TCRdb copy is restricted to in-frame clones and leaves out a portion. The table has around 61,000 clones, around four fifths seen once. The chain recombines TRBV4-3 with TRBJ1-2; the D is unclear. The receptor's source is a human donor in good health. Material for sequencing was CD4+ T cells from blood. The CDR3, as DNA: TGCGCCAGCAGCCAAGGCGCCGGAATCTTACAGCTGGATGGCTACACCTTC. It specifies CASSQGAGILQLDGYTF.